The 25 T cell receptor beta chains below all came from one sample that was sequenced in a study of T cell responses to AZD1222 COVID-19 vaccine. TCRdb keeps only in-frame clones here, not all; method: immunoSEQ multiplex PCR. The table has roughly 120,000 clones, about nine tenths seen once; the top ten hold roughly 1.1%. Sequenced here: peripheral blood, sampled on day 0 of AZD1222 vaccination. All receptors derive from an adult in good health.

This rearrangement joins TRBV5-1 to TRBJ2-7, with D maybe TRBD1 (6 bases). With 0 bases removed from V and 5 bases from J, the gap between germline ends came to 15 bases. From germline, CDR1 is SGHRS and CDR2 YFSETQ. The CDR3 is made up of 15 amino acids. CDR3 region: CASSLAAGAVDEQYF. Here the CDR3 DNA reads TGCGCCAGCAGCTTGGCGGCAGGGGCTGTGGACGAGCAGTACTTC.

This clone came up once. The J gene is TRBJ2-7, the V gene TRBV27; 7 bases agree with TRBD2. Germline CDR1 MNHEY, CDR2 SMNVEV (reference sequence). Trimming removed 2 bases from V and 4 bases from J; junction bases left unmatched: 8. The CDR3 length is 15 residues. The CDR3 nucleotides are TGTGCCAGCAGTTTACGGGTCGCGGGGGTTTACGAGCAGTACTTC. Residues: CASSLRVAGVYEQYF.

A word on this clone: Within the sample, other DNA sequences also encode this same CDR3. The J gene is TRBJ2-1, the V gene TRBV11-2; maybe TRBD2 (5 bases). The CDR3 contains 14 residues. The germline V gene has CDR1 SGHAT and CDR2 FQNNGV. V was trimmed by 1 base and J by 3 bases, leaving 7 bases between them. DNA of the CDR3: TGTGCCAGCAGCTTAGTACGGGGCTACAATGAGCAGTTCTTC. Translation gives CASSLVRGYNEQFF.

J is TRBJ2-5 and V is TRBV4-3, with D maybe TRBD2 (7 bases). Trimming removed 2 bases at V and 4 bases at J, with 14 bases between. The germline V gene encodes CDR1 LGHNA and CDR2 YSLEER. The CDR3 is 15 residues long. The CDR3 DNA reads as TGCGCCAGCAGCCAATTTAGGGGGGGAGGAGAGACCCAGTACTTC. It codes for CASSQFRGGGETQYF.

This chain connects TRBV5-6 to TRBJ1-1; D uncertain. The V end was cut by 5 bases, the J end by 4 bases, with 24 bases between. In germline, CDR1 is SGHDT, CDR2 YYEEEE. The CDR3 consists of 17 residues. CDR3 loop: CASRGSRTSWRGTEAFF. The DNA for the CDR3 is TGTGCCAGCAGGGGATCCAGGACTTCATGGCGGGGCACTGAAGCTTTCTTT.

The chain links TRBV7-9 to TRBJ1-3, with D possibly TRBD1 on 6 matching bases. This CDR3 is built from 17 residues. Between the trimmed V and J ends, which lost 1 base and 0 bases, there was a span of 13 bases. The germline V gene has CDR1 SEHNR and CDR2 FQNEAQ (reference sequence). For the CDR3, the DNA is TGTGCCAGCAGCTTAGGGGGGGCGGTCCACTCTGGAAACACCATATATTTT. Translated: CASSLGGAVHSGNTIYF. Variable domain in full (rest from reference TRBV7-9 and TRBJ1-3): DTGVSQNPRHKITKRGQNVTFRCDPISEHNRLYWYRQTLGQGPEFLTYFQNEAQLEKSRLLSDRFSAERPKGSFSTLEIQRTEQGDSAMYLCASSLGGAVHSGNTIYFGEGSWLTVV.

The V gene is TRBV5-4, the J gene TRBJ1-1; D is uncertain. This CDR3 has 13 residues. Germline V CDR1 and CDR2: SGHNT, YYREEE (reference sequence). Trimming took off 4 bases at V and 2 bases at J, with 9 bases between the two ends. The CDR3 sequence: CASSPASNTEAFF. The CDR3 DNA is TGTGCCAGCAGCCCCGCCAGCAACACTGAAGCTTTCTTT.

This chain links TRBV5-1 with TRBJ1-1, with D tentatively TRBD1 (5 bases). Germline-derived CDR1 and CDR2 are SGHRS and YFSETQ. CDR3 length: 14 amino acids. With 5 bases removed from V and 7 bases from J, the gap between germline ends came to 18 bases. DNA for the CDR3: TGCGCCAGCAGTCCACAACCAGGGAAGGGTGAAGCTTTCTTT. Its protein product is CASSPQPGKGEAFF.

The chain joins TRBV18 to TRBJ1-5; TRBD1 agrees at 9 bases. CDR3 length: 16 amino acids. CDR1 is KGHSH and CDR2 is LQKENI in the germline V gene. Trimming at V came to 5 bases and at J to 6 bases, leaving 11 bases not matched to a gene. CDR3 in amino acids: CASSSDRGSVGQPQHF. The CDR3 DNA sequence: TGTGCCAGCTCATCAGACAGGGGGTCTGTTGGTCAGCCCCAGCATTTT.

The chain links TRBV12-2 to TRBJ2-5; no check of the table's D call, TRBD2, against the DNA was made. TRBV12-2 is deemed a pseudogene. There are 11 residues in the CDR3. The CDR3, as DNA: TGTGCAAGTCGGGCCGGGGAGACCCAGTACTTC. It specifies CASRAGETQYF.

V usage is TRBV10-2 and J usage is TRBJ2-5; no definite D call. The CDR3 runs 13 residues. The germline V gene has CDR1 WSHSY and CDR2 SAAADI. V was clipped by 7 bases and J by 3 bases, with 12 bases between them. For the CDR3, the DNA is TGCGCCAGCACCCCGGCATCGGAAGAGACCCAGTACTTC. Protein product: CASTPASEETQYF.

The chain couples TRBV7-6 to TRBJ2-1; 14 bases line up with TRBD2. Per germline, CDR1 SGHVS and CDR2 FNYEAQ. V gave up 4 bases and J gave up 4 bases; unmatched junction bases: 3. CDR3 length: 16 residues. Here the CDR3 DNA reads TGTGCCAGCAGCTCGGGACTAGCGGGGGAGTACAATGAGCAGTTCTTC. Protein sequence: CASSSGLAGEYNEQFF.

This chain connects TRBV14 to TRBJ2-7; possible D gene TRBD2, 6 bases. V was shortened by 6 bases and J by 3 bases, with 9 bases between the two germline ends. This CDR3 spans 12 amino acids. Germline V lookup: CDR1 SGHDN, CDR2 FVKESK. The CDR3 DNA is TGTGCCAGCAGTGGAGGGTTCTACGAGCAGTACTTC. This sequence encodes CASSGGFYEQYF.

The genes are TRBV27 and TRBJ2-3, with 13 bases lining up with TRBD2. The CDR3 has 18 amino acids. Trimming removed 4 bases from V and 0 bases from J; junction bases left unmatched: 7. Germline V lookup: CDR1 MNHEY, CDR2 SMNVEV (reference sequence). CDR3 loop: CASSSYAGLAGSTDTQYF. The CDR3 region has the DNA TGTGCCAGCAGTTCGTATGCGGGACTAGCGGGGAGCACAGATACGCAGTATTTT.

This clone was detected only once. The gene calls are TRBV5-1 and TRBJ2-7; TRBD1 matches at 12 bases. Trimming cost V 4 bases and J 6 bases; bases outside gene matches: 8. The germline CDR1 and CDR2 sequences are SGHRS and YFSETQ. The length of the CDR3 is 15 residues. CDR3 sequence reads: CASSTGQGARFEQYF. The CDR3 bases are TGCGCCAGCAGCACGGGACAGGGGGCGCGTTTCGAGCAGTACTTC.

The chain links TRBV10-1 to TRBJ2-7; TRBD2 is a possible D gene (6 bases). This CDR3 has 14 residues. V was trimmed by 3 bases and J by 2 bases, leaving 11 bases between them. CDR1 and CDR2 (germline): WNHNN, SYGVQD (reference sequence). CDR3 amino acids: CASSDGGTAYEQYF. DNA of the CDR3: TGCGCCAGCAGTGATGGGGGGACGGCCTACGAGCAGTACTTC.

The rearrangement joins TRBV18 to TRBJ2-7, with TRBD1 as a possible D gene (6 bases). V was shortened by 3 bases and J by 2 bases, with 11 bases between the two germline ends. The CDR3 consists of 14 residues. CDR1 is KGHSH, CDR2 LQKENI, per germline. The DNA for the CDR3 is TGTGCCAGCTCACCGACAGGTTCGACCTACGAGCAGTACTTC. The encoded protein is CASSPTGSTYEQYF.

The chain couples TRBV4-1 to TRBJ2-2; possible D gene TRBD2, 5 bases. The length of the CDR3 is 14 residues. Germline V gives CDR1 MGHRA, CDR2 YSYEKL. V lost 0 bases and J lost 5, with 7 bases in between. CDR3: CASSQDRGTGELFF. DNA for the CDR3: TGCGCCAGCAGCCAAGATCGAGGGACCGGGGAGCTGTTTTTT.

The chain recombines TRBV3-1 (or the pseudogene TRBV3-2) with TRBJ2-3; 10 bases are shared with TRBD2. CDR3 length: 16 amino acids. Germline-derived CDR1 and CDR2 are LGHDT and YNNKEL (reference sequence). The ends lost 4 bases at V and 4 bases at J; junction bases unmatched: 8. The CDR3 DNA is TGTGCCAGCAGCCGACAACTAGCGGGGCGTCCAGATACGCAGTATTTT. Protein product: CASSRQLAGRPDTQYF.

The chain employs TRBV12-3 or TRBV12-4 and TRBJ1-1; D is unresolved. Trimming shortened V by 5 bases and J by 9 bases, and 16 bases separated the two germline ends. The CDR3 has 13 residues. Here the CDR3 DNA reads TGTGCCAGCAGTCCTGGTGGAGGGTCGAAAGCTTTCTTT. Encoded protein: CASSPGGGSKAFF.

This chain uses TRBV7-9 with TRBJ2-2; D might be TRBD2 (6 bases). V was pared by 3 bases and J by 1 base, with 12 bases between. This CDR3 comprises 16 residues. Looked up from germline, CDR1 is SEHNR and CDR2 is FQNEAQ (reference sequence). CDR3 sequence: CASSFRGTLNTGELFF. The CDR3 DNA follows: TGTGCCAGCAGCTTTCGCGGGACGTTGAACACCGGGGAGCTGTTTTTT.

This chain links TRBV5-1 with TRBJ1-2; D is perhaps TRBD1 (6 bases). The V and J ends lost 3 bases and 6 bases respectively, with 9 bases between them. The germline V gene encodes CDR1 SGHRS and CDR2 YFSETQ. The CDR3 contains 12 residues. The chain's CDR3 is CASSSWTDGYTF. The CDR3 DNA is TGCGCCAGCAGCTCCTGGACAGATGGCTACACCTTC.

This rearrangement joins TRBV7-9 to TRBJ2-7; 9 bases align to TRBD1. This CDR3 has 15 residues. Germline CDR1 reads SEHNR; CDR2 reads FQNEAQ (reference sequence). V trimming: 6 bases; J trimming: 2 bases; junction bases outside the gene matches: 8. The CDR3 nucleotides are TGTGCCAGCAGAGCTGGACAGGGGTTAGCCTACGAGCAGTACTTC. Translation: CASRAGQGLAYEQYF.

The genes are TRBV29-1 and TRBJ1-1; D gene ambiguous. The CDR3 consists of 12 residues. V lost 3 bases and J 5 bases, leaving 10 bases between the germline ends. Per germline, CDR1 SQVTM and CDR2 ANQGSEA. CDR3 sequence reads: CSVDVSSTEAFF. CDR3 bases: TGCAGCGTTGACGTCAGCTCGACTGAAGCTTTCTTT.

V gene TRBV21-1 combines with J gene TRBJ2-3. TRBV21-1 is a documented pseudogene. The CDR3 is 16 amino acids. CDR3 DNA: TGTGCCAGCAGCAAAGTTAGGGCCCCTCTTGGAGATACGCAGTATTTT. This encodes CASSKVRAPLGDTQYF.